The source of this TCR beta chain is a study of lymphopenia after photon versus proton radiotherapy. This table comes from immunoSEQ multiplex PCR, and its TCRdb copy is limited to in-frame clones, with some not included. The sample holds about 26,000 clones, roughly 87% seen once. Only one count was recorded for this clone. What it recognizes is unknown. Study-level findings and limits: A bigger post-nadir fall in TCR diversity correlated inversely with survival time in deceased patients. Photon-treated patients lost naive T cells and TCR diversity; proton-treated stayed stable.

Specimen: peripheral blood, collected from a patient treated with photon-based radiotherapy. The sequence came from a woman between 45 and 60 years old with pancreatic cancer.

CDR3 nucleotide sequence: TGTGCCAGCAGTAATGGCGGGACTAGCGGGAGTAATGAGCAGTTCTTC. It specifies CASSNGGTSGSNEQFF. The rearrangement uses TRBV27 and TRBJ2-1; 14 bases line up with TRBD2. Unmatched junction bases numbered 7, after V lost 5 bases and J lost 7 bases. The CDR3 runs to 16 residues. The germline CDR1 and CDR2 sequences are MNHEY and SMNVEV (reference sequence).